Described below is a single T cell receptor (beta chain) sequence and its context. These data come from a study of CD8 T cells in ankylosing spondylitis. V was shortened by 2 bases and J by 0 bases, with 11 bases between the two germline ends. CDR3 size: 16 residues. Germline CDR1 is SGDLS and CDR2 is YYNGEE. Each CDR3 protein gets one entry after TCRdb re-called the 5' RACE reads with MiXCR. The sample consists of 350,000 to 400,000 distinct CDR3 sequences, about 20% of them appearing once. This sequence joins TRBV9 and TRBJ2-2; maybe TRBD1 (6 bases). Sample: blood, either unsorted or a sorted T cell fraction (not recorded which). The clonotype was recovered from a male donor with ankylosing spondylitis or in good health (not recorded which). The chain's CDR3 is CASSVFRTANTGELFF. The CDR3 nucleotides read TGTGCCAGCAGCGTTTTTAGGACAGCGAACACCGGGGAGCTGTTTTTT.